This T cell receptor (beta chain) was identified during a study of blood T cell repertoires in COVID-19. Background on the study: Sources were T cells, B-cell-depleted T cells, or PBMCs; the material itself was cDNA or gDNA.

Per the authors' pipeline: Reference gene primer amplification gave nucleated cell count estimates. Assay used: immunoSEQ multiplex PCR; TCRdb lists only in-frame clones, some missing. V, J and clone size reflect that table, while D and trimming were determined from the DNA. The sample has about 360,000 clones, around 86% seen once; the top ten hold 3%. Germline V lookup: CDR1 SEHNR, CDR2 FQNEAQ (reference sequence). The CDR3 has 14 amino acids. J gave up 5 bases and V 3 bases, and 6 bases lay outside the gene matches. This sequence joins TRBV7-9 and TRBJ1-2; 7 bases match TRBD1. This TCR was recovered from a human donor in a cohort sampled during active COVID-19. Sequenced input: peripheral blood. The CDR3: CASSFIPGGYGYTF. In DNA form, the CDR3 reads TGTGCCAGCAGCTTCATACCAGGGGGATATGGCTACACCTTC.